This T cell receptor (beta chain) was found in a study of cytomegalovirus exposure and HLA in healthy donors. Study-wide results and limits: In a later analysis, TCR association rates varied by HLA locus: DRB1 most, HLA-C fewest. On later analysis, the bulk of CMV-associated TCR beta chains appeared to be HLA-restricted.

Germline CDR1 and CDR2: MNHNS and SASEGT. CDR3 length: 13 residues. The junction had 3 bases not matched to a gene; V was cut back by 5 bases and J by 6 bases. This clone has just a few counts. Its antigen is unknown. PCR used 60 Vbeta primers and 13 Jbeta primers. Sequencing was performed with immunoSEQ multiplex PCR; in TCRdb, only in-frame clones are kept and a portion is missing. In the table there are 180,000 or so clones, roughly three quarters of which are singletons. Sampled while nominally healthy, donors likely had unrecorded immune exposures. This chain joins TRBV6-1 and TRBJ1-5; 8 bases agree with TRBD1. This TCR came from a woman aged 25 to 45 in good health and CMV-seropositive. The sample taken for sequencing was PBMCs. The CDR3 reads CASSSTGAQPQHF. CDR3 bases: TGTGCCAGCAGTTCGACAGGGGCTCAGCCCCAGCATTTT.